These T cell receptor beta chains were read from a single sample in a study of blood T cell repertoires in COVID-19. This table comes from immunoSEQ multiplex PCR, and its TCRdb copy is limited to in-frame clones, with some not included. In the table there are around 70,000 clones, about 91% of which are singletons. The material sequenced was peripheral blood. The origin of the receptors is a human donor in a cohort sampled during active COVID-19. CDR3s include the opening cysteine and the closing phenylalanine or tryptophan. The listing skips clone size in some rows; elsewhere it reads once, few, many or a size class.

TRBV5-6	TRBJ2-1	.	CASSIGTSGGYNEQFF
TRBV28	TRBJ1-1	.	CASSASGQLNTEAFF
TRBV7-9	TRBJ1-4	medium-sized	CASSPQTRVEKLFF
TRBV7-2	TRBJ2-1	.	CASSPRTSGGDRNEQFF
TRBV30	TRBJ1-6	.	CAWSWPGTRGNNSPLHF
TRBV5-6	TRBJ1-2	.	CASSLGTGILGGYTF
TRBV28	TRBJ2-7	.	CASMGTTTYEQYF
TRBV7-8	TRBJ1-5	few	CASSPQGQGTQPQHF
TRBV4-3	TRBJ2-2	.	CASSQDPPTGPGELFF
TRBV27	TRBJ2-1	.	CASSFGASGSYNEQFF
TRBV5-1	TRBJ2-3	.	CASSLGRPSGRGDTQYF
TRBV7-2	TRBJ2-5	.	CASSFIRRGGGETQYF
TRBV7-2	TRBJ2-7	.	CASSLADGRAYEQYF
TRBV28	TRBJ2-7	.	CASMGGTSYEQYF
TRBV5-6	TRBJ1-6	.	CASSLDLASGNSPLHF
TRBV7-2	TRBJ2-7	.	CASSSRAGDEQYF
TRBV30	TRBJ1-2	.	CAVGQGVANYGYTF
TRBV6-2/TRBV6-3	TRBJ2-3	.	CASSYSTGGWGTQYF
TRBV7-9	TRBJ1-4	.	CASIGGSGSEKLFF
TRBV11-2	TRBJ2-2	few	CASSLGTSGAGELFF
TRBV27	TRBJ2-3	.	CASSLTATGGADTQYF
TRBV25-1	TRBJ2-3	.	CASSQGAESATDTQYF
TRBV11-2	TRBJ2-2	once	CASSPWTAENTGELFF
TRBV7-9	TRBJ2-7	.	CASSLAPGQGDYEQYF
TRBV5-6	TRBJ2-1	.	CASSLTGGAYNEQFF